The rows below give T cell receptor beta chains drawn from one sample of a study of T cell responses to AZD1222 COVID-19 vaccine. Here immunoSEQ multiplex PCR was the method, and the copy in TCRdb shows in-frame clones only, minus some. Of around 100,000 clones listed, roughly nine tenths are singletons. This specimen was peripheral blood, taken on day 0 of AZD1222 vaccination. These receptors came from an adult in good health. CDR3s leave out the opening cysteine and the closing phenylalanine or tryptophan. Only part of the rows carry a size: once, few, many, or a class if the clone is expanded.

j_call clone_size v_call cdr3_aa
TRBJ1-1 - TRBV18 ASSLYSTGVNTEAF
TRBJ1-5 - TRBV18 ASSPDSSNQPQH
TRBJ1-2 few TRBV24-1 ATGDTLYGYT
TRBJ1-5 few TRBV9 ASSAHGGNQPQH
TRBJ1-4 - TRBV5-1 ASSQTGPVWEKLF
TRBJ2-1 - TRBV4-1 ACSHDRVRNNEQF
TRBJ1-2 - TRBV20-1 SASRLLGRDYGYT
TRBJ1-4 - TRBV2 ASSGGQARGEKLF
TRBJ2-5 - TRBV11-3 ASSLGGGPETQY
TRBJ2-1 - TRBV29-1 SVEELTGQGTQF
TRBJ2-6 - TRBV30 AWSAQWSGANVLT
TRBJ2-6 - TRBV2 ASSSGPSSGANVLT
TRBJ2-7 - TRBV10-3 AISGGLGRDTYEQY
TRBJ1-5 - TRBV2 ASSETGARQPQH
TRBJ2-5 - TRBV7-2 ASSPTRGGGGQETQY
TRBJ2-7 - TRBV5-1 ASSTGQEGLEQY
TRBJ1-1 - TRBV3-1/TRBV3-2 ASSPARRLTEAF
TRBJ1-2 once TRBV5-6 ASSRGTDYGYT
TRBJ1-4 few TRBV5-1 ASSLDTGNEKLF
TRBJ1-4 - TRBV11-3 ASSTDWSGEKLF
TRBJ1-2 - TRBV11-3 ASSLVQGGYT
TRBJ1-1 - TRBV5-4 ASSTGQGATEAF
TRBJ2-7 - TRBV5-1 ASSLALQGNEQY